Listed here are 11 T cell receptor beta chains from one sample, sequenced in a study of blood T cell repertoires in COVID-19. Using immunoSEQ multiplex PCR, the repertoire was profiled, and TCRdb retains in-frame clones only, with some absent. Altogether approximately 69,000 clones are present, roughly 86% being singletons, with the ten largest covering roughly 12%. Sequences were obtained from peripheral blood. These receptors all stem from a human donor in a cohort sampled during active COVID-19.

The chain is built from TRBV27 and TRBJ2-2; D possibly corresponds to TRBD1 (5 bases). Germline V lookup: CDR1 MNHEY, CDR2 SMNVEV (reference sequence). Trimming took 5 bases from V and 3 from J, leaving 19 bases between them. This CDR3 is 17 amino acids long. As DNA, the CDR3 is TGTGCCAGCAGTAGGACACAACGCCAGGATGACACCGGGGAGCTGTTTTTT. As protein: CASSRTQRQDDTGELFF.

A single count supports this clone. V gene TRBV10-1 combines with J gene TRBJ1-2, with D tentatively TRBD1 (6 bases). The germline V gene encodes CDR1 WNHNN and CDR2 SYGVQD (reference sequence). V was cut by 4 bases and J by 4 bases, with 19 bases left in between. The CDR3 extends over 16 amino acids. The CDR3 spells CASSVSETGPFYGYTF. For the CDR3, the DNA is TGCGCCAGCAGTGTAAGTGAAACAGGGCCATTCTATGGCTACACCTTC.

This clone has just a few counts. The V and J genes are TRBV2 and TRBJ1-2; the D gene is possibly TRBD1 (5 bases). Trimming removed 10 bases at V and 1 base at J, with 10 bases between. Germline V lookup: CDR1 SNHLY, CDR2 FYNNEI. The CDR3 sequence is 12 residues long. The CDR3: CANNRNNYGYTF. In DNA form, the CDR3 reads TGTGCCAACAACAGGAATAACTATGGCTACACCTTC.

The chain recombines TRBV29-1 with TRBJ1-2, with 7 bases fitting TRBD1. The V and J ends lost 8 bases and 3 bases, in that order; junction bases with no gene match: 3. Germline V gene data show CDR1 as SQVTM and CDR2 as ANQGSEA. This CDR3 comprises 11 residues. The CDR3, as DNA: TGCAGCTTAGACAGGGACTATGGCTACACCTTC. Its protein is CSLDRDYGYTF.

The V and J genes are TRBV20-1 and TRBJ1-1; D is undetermined. CDR1 and CDR2 (germline): DFQATT, SNEGSKA (reference sequence). The CDR3 loop spans 12 amino acids. The ends were cut back, 3 bases at V and 5 bases at J, with 10 bases in the middle. The CDR3 here is CSASPPGTEAFF. CDR3 nucleotide sequence: TGCAGTGCTAGTCCTCCGGGAACTGAAGCTTTCTTT.

The chain couples TRBV21-1 to TRBJ1-1; the DNA was not used to check the table's D call, TRBD1. TRBV21-1 is flagged as a pseudogene. The CDR3 is 14 amino acids. The CDR3 reads CASRDGQGLSEAFF. The CDR3 bases are TGTGCCAGCAGAGACGGACAGGGCCTCTCTGAAGCTTTCTTT.

The chain combines TRBV10-1 with TRBJ1-6; D is uncertain. Trimming took off 4 bases at V and 6 bases at J, with 7 bases between the two ends. CDR3 length equals 13 residues. Germline CDR1 is WNHNN and CDR2 is SYGVQD (reference sequence). The CDR3 loop is CASSAEANSPLHF. The CDR3 nucleotides are TGCGCCAGCAGTGCTGAAGCTAATTCACCCCTCCACTTT.

The J gene is TRBJ2-3, the V gene TRBV5-1, with 11 bases identical to TRBD1. V shed 5 bases, J shed 3 bases, and the junction held 8 bases outside the gene matches. Per germline, CDR1 SGHRS and CDR2 YFSETQ. CDR3 size: 16 residues. The CDR3 DNA reads as TGCGCCAGCAGAGACCATGGGACAGGGGGAACAGATACGCAGTATTTT. Translated: CASRDHGTGGTDTQYF. Based on the CDR3 plus reference TRBV5-1 and TRBJ2-3, the full variable domain is KAGVTQTPRYLIKTRGQQVTLSCSPISGHRSVSWYQQTPGQGLQFLFEYFSETQRNKGNFPGRFSGRQFSNSRSEMNVSTLELGDSALYLCASRDHGTGGTDTQYFGPGTRLTVL.

The chain carries TRBV29-1 and TRBJ2-3; D is perhaps TRBD1 (5 bases). V lost 1 base to trimming and J lost 6 bases, with 11 bases between them. This CDR3 contains 13 residues. The V gene's germline CDR1 is SQVTM and CDR2 ANQGSEA. CDR3 in amino acids: CSVEAPAGDTQYF. In DNA form, the CDR3 reads TGCAGCGTTGAAGCCCCGGCAGGGGATACGCAGTATTTT.

The V gene is TRBV9, the J gene TRBJ2-3; 9 nucleotides match TRBD2. Looked up from germline, CDR1 is SGDLS and CDR2 is YYNGEE. V was clipped by 0 bases and J by 6 bases; unmatched bases: 8. CDR3 length: 16 residues. CDR3 sequence: CASSVVLAGSVDTQYF. In DNA, the CDR3 is TGTGCCAGCAGCGTAGTGCTAGCGGGGAGTGTGGATACGCAGTATTTT.

The chain recombines TRBV7-9 with TRBJ1-2; tentative D call: TRBD1 (6 bases). Germline CDR1 SEHNR, CDR2 FQNEAQ (reference sequence). The CDR3 is made up of 15 amino acids. Between the trimmed V and J ends, which lost 5 bases and 4 bases, there was a span of 17 bases. The CDR3 DNA is TGTGCCAGCAGCCCAGACACAGGGATCGGCTATGGCTACACCTTC. This gives the protein CASSPDTGIGYGYTF.